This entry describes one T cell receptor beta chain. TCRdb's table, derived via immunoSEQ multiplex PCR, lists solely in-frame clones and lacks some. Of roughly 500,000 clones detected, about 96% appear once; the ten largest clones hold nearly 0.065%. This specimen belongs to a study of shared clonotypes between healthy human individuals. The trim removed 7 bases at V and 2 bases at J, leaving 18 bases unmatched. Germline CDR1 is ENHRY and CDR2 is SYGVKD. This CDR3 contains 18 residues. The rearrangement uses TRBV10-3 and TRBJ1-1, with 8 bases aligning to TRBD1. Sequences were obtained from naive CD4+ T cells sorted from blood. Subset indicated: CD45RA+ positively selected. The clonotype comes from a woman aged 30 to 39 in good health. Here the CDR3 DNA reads TGTGCCATCAAGGCCTCCCCGGGCAGGGGGCGATTCAACACTGAAGCTTTCTTT. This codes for CAIKASPGRGRFNTEAFF.